Each of the 5 T cell receptor beta chains below was sequenced from the same sample in a study of Graves' ophthalmopathy and Graves' hyperthyroidism. Investigators amplified TCR beta CDR3 regions from RNA transcripts. RT-PCR with HTBI primers came first, then second-round multiplex PCR. From the multiplex PCR reads, TCRdb called clonotypes with MiXCR, one entry per CDR3 protein. The sample lists roughly 1.1 million distinct CDR3 sequences, about 35% occurring once. Sequenced: peripheral blood or thyroid tissue (not recorded which). These receptors originate from an adult man with Graves' hyperthyroidism.

DNA for the CDR3: TGTGCCAGTACCGCGCAATCCGGGACAGCCTCCTACGAGCAGTACTTC. Residues: CASTAQSGTASYEQYF. The chain uses TRBV19 and TRBJ2-7, with 7 bases matching TRBD1. Germline CDR1 and CDR2: LNHDA and SQIVND (reference sequence). The CDR3 has 16 amino acids. V dropped 7 bases and J dropped 0; count of bases not matched to a gene: 12.

The chain recombines TRBV7-8 with TRBJ2-3; weak D call: TRBD2 (6 bases). Looked up from germline, CDR1 is SGHVS and CDR2 is FQNEAQ. Trimming removed 2 bases from V and 0 bases from J, with 15 bases in between. The CDR3 contains 17 residues. CDR3 residues: CASSLLGGAASTDTQYF. The CDR3 DNA sequence: TGTGCCAGCAGCTTATTGGGGGGAGCCGCCAGCACAGATACGCAGTATTTT.

CDR3 sequence (DNA): TGTGCCAGCAGTCTCGACCTAGCAGGTCTATGGGAGACCCAGTACTTC. It codes for CASSLDLAGLWETQYF. The chain joins TRBV6-5 to TRBJ2-5; possible D gene TRBD2, 5 bases. The ends were cut back, 5 bases at V and 5 bases at J, with 21 bases in the middle. The V gene's germline CDR1 is MNHEY and CDR2 SVGAGI. This CDR3 has 16 residues.

In its sample, this clonotype was seen many times. The genes are TRBV7-2 and TRBJ1-1; 8 bases agree with TRBD1. V shed 1 base, J shed 4 bases, and the junction held 5 bases outside the gene matches. This CDR3 has 15 residues. Germline CDR1 and CDR2: SGHTA and FQGNSA. CDR3 nucleotides: TGTGCCAGCAGCTTAGAGCCCACAGGGGGCACTGAAGCTTTCTTT. Amino acids: CASSLEPTGGTEAFF.

Many counts were recorded for this clonotype. CDR3 nucleotides: TGTGCCAGCAGCTTAGGAGGGACAGGGCTTGGAGGGGCTGAAGCTTTCTTT. It is translated as CASSLGGTGLGGAEAFF. The rearrangement uses TRBV7-9 and TRBJ1-1; the match to TRBD1 covers 9 bases. V was pared by 1 base and J by 6 bases, with 12 bases of the junction left unmatched. CDR1 and CDR2 (germline): SEHNR, FQNEAQ (reference sequence). CDR3 length: 17 residues. The full variable domain, with the rest looked up from reference TRBV7-9 and TRBJ1-1, is DTGVSQNPRHKITKRGQNVTFRCDPISEHNRLYWYRQTLGQGPEFLTYFQNEAQLEKSRLLSDRFSAERPKGSFSTLEIQRTEQGDSAMYLCASSLGGTGLGGAEAFFGQGTRLTVV.